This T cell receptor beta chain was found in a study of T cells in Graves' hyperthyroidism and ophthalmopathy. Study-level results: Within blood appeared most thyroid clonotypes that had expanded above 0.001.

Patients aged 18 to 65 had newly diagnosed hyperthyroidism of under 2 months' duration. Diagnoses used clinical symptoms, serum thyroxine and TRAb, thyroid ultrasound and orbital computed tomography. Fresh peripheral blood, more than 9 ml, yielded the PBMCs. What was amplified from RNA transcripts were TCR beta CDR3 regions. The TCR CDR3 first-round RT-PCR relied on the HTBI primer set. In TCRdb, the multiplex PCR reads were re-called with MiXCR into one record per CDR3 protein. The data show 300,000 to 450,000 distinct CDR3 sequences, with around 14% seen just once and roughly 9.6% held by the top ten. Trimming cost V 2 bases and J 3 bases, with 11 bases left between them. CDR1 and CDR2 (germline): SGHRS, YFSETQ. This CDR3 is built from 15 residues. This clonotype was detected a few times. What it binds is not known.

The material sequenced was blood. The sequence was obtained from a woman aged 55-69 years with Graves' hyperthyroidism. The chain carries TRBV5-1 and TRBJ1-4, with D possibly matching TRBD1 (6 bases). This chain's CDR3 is CASSFSGVANEKLFF. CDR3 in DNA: TGCGCCAGCAGCTTCTCAGGGGTTGCTAATGAAAAACTGTTTTTT.